The 16 T cell receptor beta chains below were found in one sample sequenced in a study of early T cells in non-severe SARS-CoV-2 infection. In TCRdb, the 5' RACE reads were re-called with MiXCR into one record per CDR3 protein. The table lists 25,000 to 35,000 distinct CDR3 sequences, 3.5% to 5.5% of them singletons. This specimen was whole blood, taken at baseline. These receptors were obtained from an adult who was a healthcare worker with PCR-confirmed SARS-CoV-2 infection or an uninfected control (not recorded which).

This clonotype came up many times. The chain couples TRBV20-1 to TRBJ2-5; D is uncertain. The CDR3 is made up of 13 amino acids. CDR1 is DFQATT and CDR2 is SNEGSKA in the germline V gene (reference sequence). Trimming left V 3 bases short and J 5 bases short, with 13 bases between. The CDR3 region is CSARLPSWETQYF. The DNA for the CDR3 is TGCAGTGCTAGGCTTCCAAGTTGGGAGACCCAGTACTTC.

This clonotype was detected many times. The chain couples TRBV27 to TRBJ2-3; D remains ambiguous. Germline V CDR1 and CDR2: MNHEY, SMNVEV (reference sequence). The CDR3 runs 11 residues. Trimming took 4 bases from V and 5 from J, leaving 4 bases between them. The CDR3 loop reads CASSWGDTQYF. DNA of the CDR3: TGTGCCAGCAGTTGGGGAGATACGCAGTATTTT.

This clonotype was observed many times. The chain carries TRBV10-2 and TRBJ2-3; D tentatively reads TRBD1 or TRBD2 (5 bases each). The CDR3 runs 12 residues. Trimming removed 8 bases from V and 0 bases from J, with 6 bases in between. Germline V gene data show CDR1 as WSHSY and CDR2 as SAAADI. The CDR3 DNA sequence: TGCGCCAGCGGGGGAAGCACAGATACGCAGTATTTT. Encoded protein: CASGGSTDTQYF.

This clonotype was counted at least ten times. This chain joins TRBV4-2 and TRBJ2-7; 7 nucleotides agree with TRBD1. CDR1 and CDR2 from the germline V gene are LGHNA and YNFKEQ. J lost 0 bases, V lost 1 base, and 6 bases had no gene match. This CDR3 has 16 residues. The CDR3 nucleotides are TGTGCCAGCAGCCAAGCCTCGGGACAGCTCTCCTACGAGCAGTACTTC. Translating gives CASSQASGQLSYEQYF.

At least ten counts were recorded for this clonotype. The chain joins TRBV6-2 or TRBV6-3 to TRBJ2-6; D is perhaps TRBD1 (6 bases). The CDR3 length is 16 residues. Germline lookup yields CDR1 MNHEY and CDR2 SVGEGT. Trimming took 3 bases from V and 2 from J, leaving 11 bases between them. The CDR3 spells CASSYRGGTGANVLTF. The CDR3 DNA reads TGTGCCAGCAGTTATAGAGGGGGAACTGGGGCCAACGTCCTGACTTTC.

The CDR3: CASSRSHNEQFF. In DNA form, the CDR3 reads TGTGCCAGCAGCCGGTCCCACAATGAGCAGTTCTTC. The genes are TRBV12-3 or TRBV12-4 and TRBJ2-1, with D hard to call. Trimming took 6 bases from V and 5 from J, leaving 8 bases between them. CDR3 size: 12 residues.

This clonotype was seen a handful of times. V usage is TRBV7-3 and J usage is TRBJ1-5, with D possibly being TRBD1 (6 bases). This CDR3 is built from 14 residues. The V end was cut by 2 bases, the J end by 7 bases, with 12 bases between. Germline V CDR1 and CDR2: SGHTA, FQGTGA. CDR3 residues: CASSLGGQGQPQHF. The CDR3 DNA follows: TGTGCCAGCAGCTTAGGGGGACAAGGGCAGCCCCAGCATTTT.

This clonotype was seen many times. The J gene is TRBJ1-2, the V gene TRBV7-9, with a weak D call TRBD1 (5 bases). The CDR3 is 13 amino acids. The V end lost 6 bases, the J end lost 2 bases, and 10 bases lay between the germline ends. Germline CDR1 reads SEHNR; CDR2 reads FQNEAQ (reference sequence). The CDR3 DNA reads as TGTGCCAGCAGTGTGGGGGAGAACTATGGCTACACCTTC. It is translated as CASSVGENYGYTF.

This clonotype was observed at least ten times. V gene TRBV2 combines with J gene TRBJ2-5; no reliable D call. Germline loops: CDR1 SNHLY, CDR2 FYNNEI. V dropped 5 bases and J dropped 4 bases, with 11 bases sitting between them. There are 13 residues in the CDR3. CDR3 in DNA: TGTGCCAGCAGTCCCCGTTTGGCAGAGACCCAGTACTTC. Translated, it gives CASSPRLAETQYF.

The chain is built from TRBV9 and TRBJ2-3; a possible D gene is TRBD2 (5 bases). Deletions cut 4 bases from V and 4 bases from J, with 10 bases between. This CDR3 region has 13 residues. Germline CDR1 reads SGDLS; CDR2 reads YYNGEE. DNA of the CDR3: TGTGCCAGCAGCCCCACGGACTCAGATACGCAGTATTTT. It codes for CASSPTDSDTQYF.

J is TRBJ1-2 and V is TRBV11-2; 10 bases agree with TRBD1. The CDR3 length is 14 residues. Germline V gene data show CDR1 as SGHAT and CDR2 as FQNNGV. V shed 7 bases and J 4 bases; nucleotides not matched to a gene: 6. This chain's CDR3 is CASTMTGGTYGYTF. In DNA, the CDR3 is TGTGCCAGCACCATGACAGGGGGCACCTATGGCTACACCTTC.

The sample holds many counts of this clonotype. The chain has TRBV20-1 and TRBJ2-5; weak D call: TRBD2 (6 bases). This CDR3 comprises 17 residues. The V end was cut by 0 bases, the J end by 1 base, with 18 bases between. Germline CDR1 and CDR2: DFQATT and SNEGSKA (reference sequence). The CDR3 coding sequence is TGCAGTGCTAGAGATCAGAGGAGGGCTAGCGCCCAAGAGACCCAGTACTTC. Amino acid sequence: CSARDQRRASAQETQYF.

This clonotype was seen many times. The chain has TRBV24-1 and TRBJ2-2; TRBD1 is a possible D gene (5 bases). V lost 5 bases and J lost 5, with 11 bases in between. The CDR3 extends over 14 amino acids. The germline V gene encodes CDR1 KGHDR and CDR2 SFDVKD. This CDR3 is CATSGPAGTGELFF. DNA for the CDR3: TGTGCCACCAGTGGCCCCGCAGGGACCGGGGAGCTGTTTTTT.

At least ten counts were recorded for this clonotype. The rearrangement uses TRBV27 and TRBJ1-1; tentative D call: TRBD1 (6 bases). The CDR3 covers 14 residues. The germline CDR1 and CDR2 sequences are MNHEY and SMNVEV (reference sequence). V was trimmed by 7 bases and J by 1 base, leaving 13 bases between them. DNA of the CDR3: TGTGCCAGCACCGCTGTGACAGGGAACACTGAAGCTTTCTTT. Protein: CASTAVTGNTEAFF.

This clonotype was recorded at least ten times. The rearrangement joins TRBV20-1 to TRBJ2-7, with 12 bases lining up with TRBD2. This CDR3 has 14 residues. Trimming at V came to 6 bases and at J to 2 bases, leaving 5 bases not matched to a gene. The germline V gene has CDR1 DFQATT and CDR2 SNEGSKA (reference sequence). CDR3 DNA: TGCAGTGCCGAACGACTAGCGGGGGCCTACGAGCAGTACTTC. This sequence encodes CSAERLAGAYEQYF.

This clonotype was observed many times. The chain joins TRBV20-1 to TRBJ2-1; D is undetermined. Germline lookup yields CDR1 DFQATT and CDR2 SNEGSKA (reference sequence). Trimming removed 3 bases from V and 0 bases from J, with 12 bases in between. The CDR3 is 15 residues long. The CDR3 DNA reads as TGCAGTGCTAGGCCACCAAGGAGCTCCTACAATGAGCAGTTCTTC. Translating gives CSARPPRSSYNEQFF.